A selection of T cell receptor beta chains follows, all from one sample in a study of identical twins. MiXCR, run by TCRdb on the 5' RACE reads, gives a single entry per CDR3 protein. The table has 690,000 or so distinct CDR3 sequences, approximately 9% seen once. This same sample was also part of a study on yellow fever vaccine responses in identical twins.

The sequenced sample was PBMCs. These TCRs come from a woman between 18 and 29 years old in good health. The CDR3 runs from the conserved cysteine through the conserved F or W. The D gene is left open where the match is weak. Some rows mark clone size as missing; the rest say once, few, many or name a class of expanded clone.

abundance: few
j_gene: TRBJ2-7
v_gene: TRBV7-9
d_gene: -
CDR3nt: TGTGCCAGCAGCTCGGCCCGGACAGAGCCCCACTACGAGCAGTACTTC
CDR3aa: CASSSARTEPHYEQYF

abundance: -
j_gene: TRBJ1-2
v_gene: TRBV20-1
d_gene: -
CDR3nt: TGCAGTGCTGACGATCTGACTTCTAACTATGGCTACACCTTC
CDR3aa: CSADDLTSNYGYTF

abundance: -
j_gene: TRBJ2-1
v_gene: TRBV7-2
d_gene: -
CDR3nt: TGTGCCAGCAGCTTCCGGCCGAGCTCCTACAATGAGCAGTTCTTC
CDR3aa: CASSFRPSSYNEQFF

abundance: -
j_gene: TRBJ2-4
v_gene: TRBV6-2/TRBV6-3
d_gene: -
CDR3nt: TGTGCCAGCGGATCTCGGGTGGCCAAAAACATTCAGTACTTC
CDR3aa: CASGSRVAKNIQYF

abundance: few
j_gene: TRBJ1-6
v_gene: TRBV3-1
d_gene: -
CDR3nt: TGTGCCAGCAGCCCCTGGGTGGGTAATTCACCCCTCCACTTT
CDR3aa: CASSPWVGNSPLHF

abundance: -
j_gene: TRBJ1-3
v_gene: TRBV28
d_gene: -
CDR3nt: TGTGCCAGCAGTTTATTGAGAGGGACTGGAAACACCATATATTTT
CDR3aa: CASSLLRGTGNTIYF

abundance: few
j_gene: TRBJ1-2
v_gene: TRBV29-1
d_gene: -
CDR3nt: TGCAGCGCTCTTCAAGGGAACTATGGCTACACCTTC
CDR3aa: CSALQGNYGYTF

abundance: few
j_gene: TRBJ2-7
v_gene: TRBV3-1
d_gene: -
CDR3nt: TGTGCCAGCAGCCACAACCTACGGGGTAACGAGCAGTACTTC
CDR3aa: CASSHNLRGNEQYF

abundance: -
j_gene: TRBJ2-7
v_gene: TRBV2
d_gene: -
CDR3nt: TGTGCCAGCCAGGGGGGCGCGTACGAGCAGTACTTC
CDR3aa: CASQGGAYEQYF

abundance: many
j_gene: TRBJ2-1
v_gene: TRBV7-8
d_gene: TRBD2
CDR3nt: TGTGCCAGCAGCTTAAGCTCTGGCGGGAGGGTTTACAATGAGCAGTTCTTC
CDR3aa: CASSLSSGGRVYNEQFF

abundance: once
j_gene: TRBJ2-3
v_gene: TRBV5-4
d_gene: -
CDR3nt: TGTGCCAGCACCCCCTTTGGCACAGATACGCAGTATTTT
CDR3aa: CASTPFGTDTQYF

abundance: few
j_gene: TRBJ2-1
v_gene: TRBV3-1
d_gene: -
CDR3nt: TGTGCCAGCAGCCAAGAGGCTAGGTACTACAATGAGCAGTTCTTC
CDR3aa: CASSQEARYYNEQFF

abundance: few
j_gene: TRBJ2-7
v_gene: TRBV28
d_gene: TRBD1
CDR3nt: TGTGCCAGCAGTTCTCGTAAGGACAGGATGGTCTACGAGCAGTACTTC
CDR3aa: CASSSRKDRMVYEQYF

abundance: -
j_gene: TRBJ1-1
v_gene: TRBV3-1
d_gene: TRBD1
CDR3nt: TGTGCCAGCAGCCGAGGACAGGATGGGGCTTTCTTT
CDR3aa: CASSRGQDGAFF

abundance: many
j_gene: TRBJ2-2
v_gene: TRBV2
d_gene: -
CDR3nt: TGTGCGTCGACCCGGACGGTGAACACCGGGGAGCTGTTTTTT
CDR3aa: CASTRTVNTGELFF

abundance: many
j_gene: TRBJ1-2
v_gene: TRBV12-3/TRBV12-4
d_gene: TRBD1
CDR3nt: TGTGCCAGCAGTCTGACAGGGGGCAATTCGGGCTACACCTTC
CDR3aa: CASSLTGGNSGYTF

abundance: -
j_gene: TRBJ2-3
v_gene: TRBV6-1
d_gene: TRBD2
CDR3nt: TGTGCCAGCAGTACCCTTTGGACTAGCGGGGGGAACACAGATACGCAGTATTTT
CDR3aa: CASSTLWTSGGNTDTQYF

abundance: few
j_gene: TRBJ2-2
v_gene: TRBV28
d_gene: -
CDR3nt: TGTGCCAGCAGTCCATCCCAGAACTTGTACACCGGGGAGCTGTTTTTT
CDR3aa: CASSPSQNLYTGELFF